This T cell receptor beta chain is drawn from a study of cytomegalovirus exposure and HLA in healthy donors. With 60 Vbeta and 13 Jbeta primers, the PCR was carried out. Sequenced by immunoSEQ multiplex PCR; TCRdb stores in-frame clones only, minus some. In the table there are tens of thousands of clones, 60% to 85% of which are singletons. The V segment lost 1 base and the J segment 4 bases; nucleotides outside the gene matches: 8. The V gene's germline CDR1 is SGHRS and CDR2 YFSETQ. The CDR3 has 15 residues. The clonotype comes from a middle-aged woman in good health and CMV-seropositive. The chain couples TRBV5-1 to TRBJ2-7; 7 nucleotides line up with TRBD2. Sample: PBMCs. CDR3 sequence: CASSLWDGGGYEQYF. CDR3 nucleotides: TGCGCCAGCAGCTTGTGGGACGGGGGAGGGTACGAGCAGTACTTC.